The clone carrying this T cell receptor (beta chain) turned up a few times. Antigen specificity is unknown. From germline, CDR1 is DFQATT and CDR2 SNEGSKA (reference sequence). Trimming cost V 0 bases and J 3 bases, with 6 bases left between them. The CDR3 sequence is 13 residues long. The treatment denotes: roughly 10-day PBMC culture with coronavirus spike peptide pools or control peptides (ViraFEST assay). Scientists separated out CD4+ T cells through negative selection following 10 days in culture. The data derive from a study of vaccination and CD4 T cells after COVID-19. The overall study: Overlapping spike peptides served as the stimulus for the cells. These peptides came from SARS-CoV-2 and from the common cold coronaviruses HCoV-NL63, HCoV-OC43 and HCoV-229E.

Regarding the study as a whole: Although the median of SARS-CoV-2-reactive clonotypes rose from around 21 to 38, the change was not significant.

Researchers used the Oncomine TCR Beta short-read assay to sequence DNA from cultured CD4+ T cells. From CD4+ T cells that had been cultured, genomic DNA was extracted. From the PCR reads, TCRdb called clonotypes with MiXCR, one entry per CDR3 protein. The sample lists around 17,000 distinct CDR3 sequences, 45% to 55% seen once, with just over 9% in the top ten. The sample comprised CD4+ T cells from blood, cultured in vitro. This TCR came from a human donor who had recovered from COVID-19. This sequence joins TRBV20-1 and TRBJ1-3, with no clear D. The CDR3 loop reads CSARENGGNTIYF. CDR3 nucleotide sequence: TGCAGTGCTAGAGAAAATGGTGGAAACACCATATATTTT.